Presented here are 30 T cell receptor beta chains from one specimen sequenced in a study of shared clonotypes between healthy human individuals. Profiled with immunoSEQ multiplex PCR; TCRdb holds only in-frame clones, not every one. The sample lists about 1 million clones; roughly 75% were seen once. Sequenced material: memory CD4+ T cells sorted from blood. Noted subset: CD45RA-negative fraction. Receptor source: a man aged 18 to 29 in good health.

This chain connects TRBV6-6 to TRBJ1-4; tentative D call: TRBD1 (5 bases). This CDR3 is built from 15 residues. The germline V gene encodes CDR1 MNHNY and CDR2 SVGAGI (reference sequence). Trimming removed 6 bases from V and 8 bases from J, with 19 bases in between. CDR3 region: CASSPSGRRPEKLFF. The CDR3 bases are TGTGCCAGCAGCCCCTCGGGGCGACGGCCAGAAAAACTGTTTTTT.

As for this clone: Other DNA sequences in this sample translate to the same CDR3. The genes are TRBV27 and TRBJ2-2; D is unresolved. Deletions cut 3 bases from V and 0 bases from J, with 8 bases between. Per the germline V gene, CDR1 is MNHEY and CDR2 is SMNVEV (reference sequence). CDR3 length: 15 residues. The CDR3 bases are TGTGCCAGCAGTTTCCAAGTCACGAACACCGGGGAGCTGTTTTTT. Translation: CASSFQVTNTGELFF.

The V call is TRBV6-5, the J call TRBJ2-2; 9 positions agree with TRBD1. Germline V gene lookup returns CDR1 MNHEY and CDR2 SVGAGI. The CDR3 is made up of 15 amino acids. J was trimmed by 6 bases and V by 1 base; bases with no gene match: 3. The CDR3 region is CASSYLGQGPGELFF. In nucleotides, the CDR3 is TGTGCCAGCAGTTACTTGGGACAGGGCCCCGGGGAGCTGTTTTTT.

This chain joins TRBV10-3 and TRBJ2-3, with D possibly being TRBD2 (6 bases). Germline V gene lookup returns CDR1 ENHRY and CDR2 SYGVKD. Trimming cost V 4 bases and J 2 bases, with 13 bases left between them. This CDR3 has 15 amino acids. CDR3 sequence reads: CAISVSSDVTDTQYF. CDR3 coding DNA: TGTGCCATCAGTGTATCTAGCGATGTCACAGATACGCAGTATTTT.

DNA of the CDR3: TGTGCCACCAGCACCAAAGGGGCGTTTGAAAAACTGTTTTTT. Protein sequence: CATSTKGAFEKLFF. The chain combines TRBV15 with TRBJ1-4; D perhaps matches TRBD1 (5 bases). V was trimmed by 4 bases and J by 7 bases, leaving 13 bases between them. Germline values: CDR1 LNHNV, CDR2 YYDKDF (reference sequence). This CDR3 region has 14 residues.

This clone was recorded at least ten times. The chain carries TRBV10-3 and TRBJ1-5; no clear D gene. This CDR3 is 14 amino acids long. CDR1 is ENHRY and CDR2 is SYGVKD in the germline V gene. The CDR3 protein is CASSSGGLNQPQHF. CDR3 DNA sequence: TGTGCATCCAGCAGCGGAGGCCTTAATCAGCCCCAGCATTTT.

The V gene is TRBV4-1, the J gene TRBJ1-5; perhaps TRBD1 as D (5 bases). V dropped 0 bases and J dropped 0 bases, with 15 bases sitting between them. The CDR3 runs to 18 residues. Germline CDR1 MGHRA, CDR2 YSYEKL. For the CDR3, the DNA is TGCGCCAGCAGCCAAGATTCGGGGGTGGCGTATAGCAATCAGCCCCAGCATTTT. Translated, it gives CASSQDSGVAYSNQPQHF.

J is TRBJ2-2 and V is TRBV7-8, with D possibly being TRBD1 or TRBD2 (7 bases each). V was shortened by 7 bases and J by 1 base, with 19 bases between the two germline ends. The CDR3 covers 17 residues. Germline V gene sequence: CDR1 SGHVS, CDR2 FQNEAQ. CDR3 sequence: CASTQGGTPRNTGELFF. The CDR3 DNA sequence: TGTGCCAGCACCCAGGGGGGGACACCCAGGAACACCGGGGAGCTGTTTTTT.

There are a few counts of this clone. The chain has TRBV2 and TRBJ1-1; 7 bases are a match to TRBD1. The CDR3 spans 15 residues. With V trimmed by 3 bases and J by 2 bases, 6 bases remained unmatched. CDR1 is SNHLY, CDR2 FYNNEI, per germline. This CDR3 reads CASSDGQDLNTEAFF. The CDR3 coding sequence is TGTGCCAGCAGTGATGGACAGGATCTTAACACTGAAGCTTTCTTT.

The chain joins TRBV6-6 to TRBJ1-6; D is uncertain. The CDR3 sequence is 13 residues long. Per germline, CDR1 MNHNY and CDR2 SVGAGI (reference sequence). Trimming stripped 5 bases from V and 13 bases from J, with 15 bases between. Here the CDR3 DNA reads TGTGCCAGCAGTCCAAATTCAGCGACGCCCCTCCACTTT. Translating gives CASSPNSATPLHF.

V usage is TRBV10-3 and J usage is TRBJ2-1; 8 positions match TRBD2. Unmatched junction bases numbered 5, after V lost 3 bases and J lost 1 base. Per germline, CDR1 ENHRY and CDR2 SYGVKD. CDR3 length: 16 amino acids. In DNA form, the CDR3 reads TGTGCCATCAGTGATTTCCAGCGGGGGTCCTACAATGAGCAGTTCTTC. It yields the protein CAISDFQRGSYNEQFF.

This chain links TRBV5-4 with TRBJ2-5, with TRBD2 matching over 8 bases. The V gene's germline CDR1 is SGHNT and CDR2 YYREEE (reference sequence). V gave up 0 bases and J gave up 0 bases; unmatched junction bases: 4. The CDR3 sequence is 16 residues long. The CDR3 DNA reads as TGTGCCAGCAGCTTGGGTTCTAGCGGGTACCAAGAGACCCAGTACTTC. Translation gives CASSLGSSGYQETQYF.

The genes are TRBV4-1 and TRBJ2-4, with 8 bases fitting TRBD2. CDR1 and CDR2 (germline): MGHRA, YSYEKL. With 2 bases clipped from V and 6 bases from J, the junction kept 12 bases outside the gene matches. CDR3 length equals 17 residues. CDR3 loop: CASSQTVGIAGRNIQYF. The DNA of the CDR3 is TGCGCCAGCAGCCAAACGGTGGGGATAGCGGGGAGAAACATTCAGTACTTC.

The chain joins TRBV10-2 to TRBJ1-6; 7 nucleotides line up with TRBD1. CDR1 is WSHSY and CDR2 is SAAADI in the germline V gene. The CDR3 is 14 residues long. V trimming: 8 bases; J trimming: 6 bases; junction bases outside the gene matches: 7. CDR3: CASGDRYFNSPLHF. The DNA for the CDR3 is TGCGCCAGCGGGGACAGATACTTTAATTCACCCCTCCACTTT.

The chain has TRBV4-3 and TRBJ1-1; D may be TRBD1 (5 bases). The CDR3 has 16 residues. Between the trimmed V and J ends, which lost 2 bases and 1 base, there was a span of 14 bases. Germline V gene sequence: CDR1 LGHNA, CDR2 YSLEER. The CDR3 is CASSQNAGTKNTEAFF. CDR3 bases: TGCGCCAGCAGCCAAAACGCCGGGACTAAGAACACTGAAGCTTTCTTT.

The sample holds a few counts of this clone. The chain couples TRBV19 to TRBJ2-5; possibly TRBD2 for D (6 bases). The germline CDR1 and CDR2 sequences are LNHDA and SQIVND (reference sequence). Trimming took 1 base from V and 7 from J, leaving 13 bases between them. This CDR3 is 14 amino acids long. The CDR3 nucleotides read TGTGCCAGTAGTATAGCTGGGTTGGGGGGGACCCAGTACTTC. Protein: CASSIAGLGGTQYF.

In the case of this clone: At the DNA level, this CDR3 is encoded by other sequences in the same sample as well. The rearrangement links TRBV6-6 to TRBJ1-6, with 7 bases that match TRBD1. Germline values: CDR1 MNHNY, CDR2 SVGAGI (reference sequence). V trimming: 6 bases; J trimming: 7 bases; junction bases outside the gene matches: 6. This CDR3 is built from 14 residues. The CDR3 DNA sequence: TGTGCCAGCAGGACCGGGACAGAAAATTCACCCCTCCACTTT. It specifies CASRTGTENSPLHF.

In the case of this clone: The same CDR3 arises from other DNA sequences in this sample as well. The rearrangement joins TRBV28 to TRBJ2-7; D not resolved. Trimming left V 3 bases short and J 2 bases short, with 8 bases between. There are 13 residues in the CDR3. Germline V CDR1 and CDR2: MDHEN, SYDVKM. In nucleotides, the CDR3 is TGTGCCAGCAGTTTTACTGGGACCTACGAGCAGTACTTC. It is translated as CASSFTGTYEQYF. Full variable domain (remainder filled in from reference TRBV28 and TRBJ2-7): DVKVTQSSRYLVKRTGEKVFLECVQDMDHENMFWYRQDPGLGLRLIYFSYDVKMKEKGDIPEGYSVSREKKERFSLILESASTNQTSMYLCASSFTGTYEQYFGPGTRLTVT.

In its sample, this clone was seen a few times. This chain connects TRBV4-2 to TRBJ2-7, with 12 bases lining up with TRBD2. This CDR3 region has 14 residues. Germline V CDR1 and CDR2: LGHNA, YNFKEQ. The J segment lost 7 bases and the V segment lost 4 bases, leaving 5 bases of the junction unmatched. The chain's CDR3 is CASSPRTSGEEQYF. In nucleotides, the CDR3 is TGTGCCAGCAGCCCCCGGACTAGCGGGGAAGAGCAGTACTTC.

The CDR3 DNA sequence: TGTGCCAGCAACCCCCCAGGGGGCGGTGGCTACACCTTC. Its protein product is CASNPPGGGGYTF. The rearrangement joins TRBV6-1 to TRBJ1-2; 8 bases are a match to TRBD1. Trimming took 7 bases from V and 7 from J; bases not matched to a gene: 8. The CDR3 runs to 13 residues. Germline lookup yields CDR1 MNHNS and CDR2 SASEGT.

This clone was seen many times. This CDR3 is CRASGYNEQFF. The CDR3 coding sequence is TGTCGCGCTAGCGGTTACAATGAGCAGTTCTTC. The chain uses TRBV30 and TRBJ2-1; 7 bases agree with TRBD2. Per germline, CDR1 GTSNPN and CDR2 SVGIG (reference sequence). The CDR3 covers 11 residues.

The chain combines TRBV5-1 with TRBJ2-3; 7 nucleotides match TRBD2. The CDR3 totals 17 residues. V was pared by 2 bases and J by 0 bases, with 9 bases of the junction left unmatched. Germline loops: CDR1 SGHRS, CDR2 YFSETQ. The CDR3 is CASSLLGGDPSTDTQYF. The CDR3 region has the DNA TGCGCCAGCAGCTTATTGGGAGGGGACCCAAGCACAGATACGCAGTATTTT.

Note on this clone: The same CDR3 is also encoded by other DNA sequences in this sample. The V gene is TRBV7-9, the J gene TRBJ2-1; D gene ambiguous. The germline V and J ends were trimmed by 1 base and 7 bases, with 8 bases remaining between them. Germline V lookup: CDR1 SEHNR, CDR2 FQNEAQ (reference sequence). The CDR3 length is 13 residues. The CDR3 DNA is TGTGCCAGCAGCTTAGGTCCCGGAAATGAGCAGTTCTTC. This translates into CASSLGPGNEQFF.

This rearrangement joins TRBV2 to TRBJ1-1, with 8 bases matching TRBD1. The trim removed 3 bases at V and 8 bases at J, leaving 2 bases unmatched. The CDR3 spans 12 residues. Germline V gene data show CDR1 as SNHLY and CDR2 as FYNNEI. This CDR3 is CASSDRGREAFF. The CDR3 nucleotides are TGTGCCAGCAGTGACAGGGGGCGCGAAGCTTTCTTT.

V and J are TRBV2 and TRBJ1-2; D is perhaps TRBD1 (6 bases). There are 15 residues in the CDR3. From germline, CDR1 is SNHLY and CDR2 FYNNEI. V lost 6 bases and J lost 6, with 20 bases in between. CDR3 residues: CASRIRGQGHDGYTF. CDR3 sequence (DNA): TGTGCCAGCAGGATAAGAGGGCAGGGACATGATGGCTACACCTTC. The full variable domain, with the rest looked up from reference TRBV2 and TRBJ1-2, is EPEVTQTPSHQVTQMGQEVILRCVPISNHLYFYWYRQILGQKVEFLVSFYNNEISEKSEIFDDQFSVERPDGSNFTLKIRSTKLEDSAMYFCASRIRGQGHDGYTFGSGTRLTVV.

The V call is TRBV5-6, the J call TRBJ2-3; 9 nucleotides agree with TRBD1. The junction had 14 bases not matched to a gene; V was cut back by 2 bases and J by 4 bases. The CDR3 loop spans 18 amino acids. Germline-derived CDR1 and CDR2 are SGHDT and YYEEEE. CDR3 in amino acids: CASSFRKTGTGFPDTQYF. CDR3 in DNA: TGTGCCAGCAGCTTTAGAAAAACCGGGACAGGGTTTCCAGATACGCAGTATTTT.

The genes are TRBV7-6 and TRBJ1-6; 9 nucleotides match TRBD1. The V gene end was trimmed by 4 bases and the J gene end by 7 bases; junction bases not matched to a gene: 5. The CDR3 contains 15 residues. Germline V gives CDR1 SGHVS, CDR2 FNYEAQ. CDR3 residues: CASSYRTGENSPLHF. The CDR3 DNA sequence: TGTGCCAGCAGCTACCGGACAGGGGAAAATTCACCCCTCCACTTT.

The rearrangement uses TRBV7-9 and TRBJ2-7; weak D call: TRBD1 (6 bases). CDR1 SEHNR and CDR2 FQNEAQ come from the germline V gene (reference sequence). CDR3 length equals 11 residues. Trimming removed 8 bases at V and 4 bases at J, with 9 bases between. The CDR3 loop is CASQGSYEQYF. CDR3 nucleotides: TGTGCCAGCCAGGGGTCATACGAGCAGTACTTC. Filled out from reference TRBV7-9 and TRBJ2-7, the complete variable domain reads DTGVSQNPRHKITKRGQNVTFRCDPISEHNRLYWYRQTLGQGPEFLTYFQNEAQLEKSRLLSDRFSAERPKGSFSTLEIQRTEQGDSAMYLCASQGSYEQYFGPGTRLTVT.

A single count supports this clone. The CDR3 reads CASSFGDGGGWPQHF. As DNA, the CDR3 is TGTGCCAGCAGTTTTGGCGACGGGGGAGGATGGCCCCAGCATTTT. The V call is TRBV27, the J call TRBJ1-5, with D maybe TRBD1 (5 bases). The V gene's germline CDR1 is MNHEY and CDR2 SMNVEV (reference sequence). The CDR3 runs 15 residues. V gave up 3 bases and J gave up 9 bases, with 18 bases separating them.

The sample holds a few counts of this clone. The chain joins TRBV10-3 to TRBJ1-5; the D is unclear. Per germline, CDR1 ENHRY and CDR2 SYGVKD. CDR3 length: 11 residues. Deletions cut 8 bases from V and 7 bases from J, with 9 bases between. The CDR3 DNA is TGTGCCATCGTCCGTGTCCAGCCCCAGCATTTT. Translation gives CAIVRVQPQHF.